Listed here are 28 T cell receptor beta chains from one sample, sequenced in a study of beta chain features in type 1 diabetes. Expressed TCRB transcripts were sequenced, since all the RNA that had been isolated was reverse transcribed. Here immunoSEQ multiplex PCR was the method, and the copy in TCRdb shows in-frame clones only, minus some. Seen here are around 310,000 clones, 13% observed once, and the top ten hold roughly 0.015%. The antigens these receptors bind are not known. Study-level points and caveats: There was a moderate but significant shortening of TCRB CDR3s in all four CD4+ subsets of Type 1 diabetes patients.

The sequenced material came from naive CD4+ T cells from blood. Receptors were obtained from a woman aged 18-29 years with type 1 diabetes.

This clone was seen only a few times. CDR3 protein: CASSLTRVIQETQYF. The CDR3 bases are TGTGCCAGCAGCTTAACCCGGGTAATCCAAGAGACCCAGTACTTC. The genes are TRBV7-8 and TRBJ2-5; D unresolved. The V gene's germline CDR1 is SGHVS and CDR2 FQNEAQ. Trimming stripped 2 bases from V and 1 base from J, with 11 bases between. The CDR3 totals 15 residues.

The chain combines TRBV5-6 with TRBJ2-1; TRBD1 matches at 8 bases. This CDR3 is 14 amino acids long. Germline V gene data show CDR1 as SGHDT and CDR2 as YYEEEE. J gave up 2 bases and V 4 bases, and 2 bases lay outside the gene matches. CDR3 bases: TGTGCCAGCAGCGCGGACAGGGCCTACAATGAGCAGTTCTTC. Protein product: CASSADRAYNEQFF.

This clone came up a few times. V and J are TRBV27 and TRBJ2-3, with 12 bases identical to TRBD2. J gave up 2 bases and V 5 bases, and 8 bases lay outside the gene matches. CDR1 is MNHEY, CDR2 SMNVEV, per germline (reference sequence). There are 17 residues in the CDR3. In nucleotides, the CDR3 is TGTGCCAGCAGTCAAATAGGACTAGCGGGATCCACAGATACGCAGTATTTT. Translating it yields CASSQIGLAGSTDTQYF.

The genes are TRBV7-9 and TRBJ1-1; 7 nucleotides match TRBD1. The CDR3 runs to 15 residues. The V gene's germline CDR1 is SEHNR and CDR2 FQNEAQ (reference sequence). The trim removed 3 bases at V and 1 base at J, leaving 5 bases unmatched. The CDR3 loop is CASSLEGGGNTEAFF. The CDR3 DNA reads TGTGCCAGCAGCTTGGAAGGGGGCGGGAACACTGAAGCTTTCTTT.

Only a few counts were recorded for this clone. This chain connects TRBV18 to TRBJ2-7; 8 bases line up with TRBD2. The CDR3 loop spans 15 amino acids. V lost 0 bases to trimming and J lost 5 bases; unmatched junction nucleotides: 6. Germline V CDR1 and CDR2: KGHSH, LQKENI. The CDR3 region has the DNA TGTGCCAGCTCACCACCCAGCGGGAGTTCCAACGAGCAGTACTTC. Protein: CASSPPSGSSNEQYF.

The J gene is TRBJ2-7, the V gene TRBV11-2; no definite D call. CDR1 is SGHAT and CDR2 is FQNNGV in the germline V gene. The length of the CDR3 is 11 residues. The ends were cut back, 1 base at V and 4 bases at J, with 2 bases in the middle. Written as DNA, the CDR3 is TGTGCCAGCAGCTTAGTATACGAGCAGTACTTC. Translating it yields CASSLVYEQYF.

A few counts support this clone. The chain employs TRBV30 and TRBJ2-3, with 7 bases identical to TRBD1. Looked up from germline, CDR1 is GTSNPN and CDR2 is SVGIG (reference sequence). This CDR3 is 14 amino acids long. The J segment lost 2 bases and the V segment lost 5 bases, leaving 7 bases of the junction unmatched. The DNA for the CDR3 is TGTGCCTGGGATCCGGGACAGCCCACAGATACGCAGTATTTT. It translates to CAWDPGQPTDTQYF. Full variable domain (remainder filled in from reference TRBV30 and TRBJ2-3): SQTIHQWPATLVQPVGSPLSLECTVEGTSNPNLYWYRQAAGRGLQLLFYSVGIGQISSEVPQNLSASRPQDRQFILSSKKLLLSDSGFYLCAWDPGQPTDTQYFGPGTRLTVL.

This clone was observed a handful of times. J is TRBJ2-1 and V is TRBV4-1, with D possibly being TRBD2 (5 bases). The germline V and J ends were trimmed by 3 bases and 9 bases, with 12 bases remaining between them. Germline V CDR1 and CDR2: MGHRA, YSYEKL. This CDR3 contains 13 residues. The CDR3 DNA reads TGCGCCAGCAGCCAGACCGGACTCGGTGAGCAGTTCTTC. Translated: CASSQTGLGEQFF.

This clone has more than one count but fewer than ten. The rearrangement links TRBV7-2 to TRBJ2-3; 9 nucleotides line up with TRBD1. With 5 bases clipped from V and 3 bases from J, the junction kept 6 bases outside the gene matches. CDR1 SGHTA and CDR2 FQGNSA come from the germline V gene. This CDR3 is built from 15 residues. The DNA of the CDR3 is TGTGCCAGCAGCACCACCGGGACAGGGACAGATACGCAGTATTTT. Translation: CASSTTGTGTDTQYF.

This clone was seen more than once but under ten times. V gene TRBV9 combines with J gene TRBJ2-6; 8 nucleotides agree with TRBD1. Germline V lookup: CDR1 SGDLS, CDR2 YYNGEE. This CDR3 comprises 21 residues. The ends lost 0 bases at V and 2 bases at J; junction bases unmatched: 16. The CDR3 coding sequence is TGTGCCAGCAGCGTAGCTAACCCCCCGTGGTCAGGGGGCACTGGGGCCAACGTCCTGACTTTC. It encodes CASSVANPPWSGGTGANVLTF.

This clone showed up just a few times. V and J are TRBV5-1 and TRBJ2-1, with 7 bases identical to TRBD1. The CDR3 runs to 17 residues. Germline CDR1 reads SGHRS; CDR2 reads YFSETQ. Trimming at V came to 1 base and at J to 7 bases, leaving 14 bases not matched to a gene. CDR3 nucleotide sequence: TGCGCCAGCAGCTTGAAAGAGACAGGGACGGGTGAAAATGAGCAGTTCTTC. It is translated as CASSLKETGTGENEQFF.

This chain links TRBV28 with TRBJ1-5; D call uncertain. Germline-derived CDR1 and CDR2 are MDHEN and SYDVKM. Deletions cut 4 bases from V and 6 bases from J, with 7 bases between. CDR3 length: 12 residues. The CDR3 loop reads CASSSFSQPQHF. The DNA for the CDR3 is TGTGCCAGCAGTTCCTTCAGTCAGCCCCAGCATTTT.

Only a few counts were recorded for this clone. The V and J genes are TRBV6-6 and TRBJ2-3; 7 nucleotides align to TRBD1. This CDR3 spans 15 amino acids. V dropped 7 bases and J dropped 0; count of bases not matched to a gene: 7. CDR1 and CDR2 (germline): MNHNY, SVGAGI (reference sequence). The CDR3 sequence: CASTNRDRSTDTQYF. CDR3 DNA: TGTGCCAGCACTAACCGGGACAGAAGCACAGATACGCAGTATTTT.

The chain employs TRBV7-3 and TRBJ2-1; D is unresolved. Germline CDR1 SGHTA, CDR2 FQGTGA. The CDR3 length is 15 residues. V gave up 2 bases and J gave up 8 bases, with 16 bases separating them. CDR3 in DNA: TGTGCCAGCAGCTTAGGCCCGTGGGCGCGAGATGAGCAGTTCTTC. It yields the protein CASSLGPWARDEQFF. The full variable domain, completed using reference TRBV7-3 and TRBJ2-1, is GAGVSQTPSNKVTEKGKYVELRCDPISGHTALYWYRQSLGQGPEFLIYFQGTGAADDSGLPNDRFFAVRPEGSVSTLKIQRTERGDSAVYLCASSLGPWARDEQFFGPGTRLTVL.

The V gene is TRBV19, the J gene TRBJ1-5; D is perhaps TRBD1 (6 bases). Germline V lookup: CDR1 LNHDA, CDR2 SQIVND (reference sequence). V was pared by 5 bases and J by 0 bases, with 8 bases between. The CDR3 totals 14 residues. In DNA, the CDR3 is TGTGCCAGTAGTGGGACATATAGCAATCAGCCCCAGCATTTT. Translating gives CASSGTYSNQPQHF.

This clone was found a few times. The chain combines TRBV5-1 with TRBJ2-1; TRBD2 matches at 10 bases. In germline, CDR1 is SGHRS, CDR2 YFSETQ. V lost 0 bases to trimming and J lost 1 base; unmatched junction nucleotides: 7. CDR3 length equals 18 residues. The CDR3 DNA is TGCGCCAGCAGCTTGGCCTCACTAGCGGGAATATCCTACAATGAGCAGTTCTTC. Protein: CASSLASLAGISYNEQFF.

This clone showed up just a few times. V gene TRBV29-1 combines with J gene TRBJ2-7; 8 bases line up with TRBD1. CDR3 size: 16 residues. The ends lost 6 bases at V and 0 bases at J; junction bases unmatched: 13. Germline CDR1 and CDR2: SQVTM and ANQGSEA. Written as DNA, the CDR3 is TGCAGCGTCCGCGATACAGGGGGACTGGCCTCCTACGAGCAGTACTTC. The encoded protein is CSVRDTGGLASYEQYF.

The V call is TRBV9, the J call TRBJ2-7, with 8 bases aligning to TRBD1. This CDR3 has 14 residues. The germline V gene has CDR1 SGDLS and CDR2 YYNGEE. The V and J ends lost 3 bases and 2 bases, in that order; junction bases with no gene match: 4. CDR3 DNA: TGTGCCAGCAGCGGGACAGGGTCCGCCTACGAGCAGTACTTC. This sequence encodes CASSGTGSAYEQYF.

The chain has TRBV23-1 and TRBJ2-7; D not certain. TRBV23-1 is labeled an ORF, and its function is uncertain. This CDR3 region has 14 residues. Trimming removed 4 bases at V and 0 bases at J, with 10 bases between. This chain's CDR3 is CASSLGPSSYEQYV. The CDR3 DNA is TGCGCCAGCAGTCTTGGGCCTAGCTCCTACGAGCAGTACGTC.

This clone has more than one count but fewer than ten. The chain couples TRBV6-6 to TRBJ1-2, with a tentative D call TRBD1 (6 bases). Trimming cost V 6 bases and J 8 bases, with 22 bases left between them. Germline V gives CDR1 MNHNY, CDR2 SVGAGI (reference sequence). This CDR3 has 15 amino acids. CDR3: CASSLGTPRERGYTF. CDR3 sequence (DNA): TGTGCCAGCAGCCTAGGGACACCTCGTGAAAGGGGCTACACCTTC.

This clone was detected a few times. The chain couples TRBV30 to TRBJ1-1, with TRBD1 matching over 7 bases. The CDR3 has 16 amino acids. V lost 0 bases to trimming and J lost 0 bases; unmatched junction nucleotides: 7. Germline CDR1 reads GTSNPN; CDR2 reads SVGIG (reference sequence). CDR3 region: CAWSVTGVPMNTEAFF. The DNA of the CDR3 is TGTGCCTGGAGTGTTACAGGGGTCCCAATGAACACTGAAGCTTTCTTT.

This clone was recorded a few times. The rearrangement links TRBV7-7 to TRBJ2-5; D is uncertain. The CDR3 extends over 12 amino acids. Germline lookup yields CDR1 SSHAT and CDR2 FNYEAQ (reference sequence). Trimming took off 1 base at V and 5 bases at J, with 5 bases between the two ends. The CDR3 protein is CASSLDSETQYF. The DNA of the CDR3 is TGTGCCAGCAGCTTAGATTCGGAGACCCAGTACTTC.

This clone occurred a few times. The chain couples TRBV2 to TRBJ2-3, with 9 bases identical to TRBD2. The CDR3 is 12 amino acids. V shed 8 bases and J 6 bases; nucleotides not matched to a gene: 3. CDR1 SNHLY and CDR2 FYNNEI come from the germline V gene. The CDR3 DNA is TGTGCCAGCCTAGCGGGACTCGATACGCAGTATTTT. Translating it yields CASLAGLDTQYF. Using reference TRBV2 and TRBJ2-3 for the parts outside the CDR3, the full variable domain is EPEVTQTPSHQVTQMGQEVILRCVPISNHLYFYWYRQILGQKVEFLVSFYNNEISEKSEIFDDQFSVERPDGSNFTLKIRSTKLEDSAMYFCASLAGLDTQYFGPGTRLTVL.

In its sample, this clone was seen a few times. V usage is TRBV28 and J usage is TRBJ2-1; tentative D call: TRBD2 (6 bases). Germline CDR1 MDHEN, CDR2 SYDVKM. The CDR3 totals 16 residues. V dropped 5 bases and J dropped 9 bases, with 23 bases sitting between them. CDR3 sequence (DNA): TGTGCCAGCAGTACTCCAGCCAGCGGGCAGGGAGTTGAGCAGTTCTTC. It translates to CASSTPASGQGVEQFF.

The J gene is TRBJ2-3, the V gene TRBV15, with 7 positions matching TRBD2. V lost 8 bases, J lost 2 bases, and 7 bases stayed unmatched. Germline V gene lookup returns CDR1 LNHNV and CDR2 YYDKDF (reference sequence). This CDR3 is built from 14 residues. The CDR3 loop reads CATGGGLLTDTQYF. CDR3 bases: TGTGCCACCGGGGGGGGACTACTCACAGATACGCAGTATTTT.

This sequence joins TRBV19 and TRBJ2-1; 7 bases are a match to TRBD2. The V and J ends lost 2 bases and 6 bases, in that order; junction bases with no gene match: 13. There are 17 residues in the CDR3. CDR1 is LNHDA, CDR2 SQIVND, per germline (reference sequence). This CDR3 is CASSISAGTLVGNEQFF. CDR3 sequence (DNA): TGTGCCAGTAGTATATCAGCGGGGACGCTGGTAGGCAATGAGCAGTTCTTC.

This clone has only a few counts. The CDR3 reads CASSWGLAGPSYEQYF. The CDR3 DNA is TGTGCCAGCAGTTGGGGACTAGCGGGTCCTTCCTACGAGCAGTACTTC. The chain employs TRBV6-6 and TRBJ2-7; 12 nucleotides align to TRBD2. CDR3 length equals 16 residues. The V gene's germline CDR1 is MNHNY and CDR2 SVGAGI (reference sequence). Trimming at V came to 4 bases and at J to 1 base, leaving 5 bases not matched to a gene.

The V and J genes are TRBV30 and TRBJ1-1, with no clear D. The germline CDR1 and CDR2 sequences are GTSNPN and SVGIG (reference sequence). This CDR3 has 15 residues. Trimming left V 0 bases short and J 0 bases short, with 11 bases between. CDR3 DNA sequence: TGTGCCTGGAGTGTACAATTTACCCTGAACACTGAAGCTTTCTTT. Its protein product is CAWSVQFTLNTEAFF.